Sequencing of this T cell receptor (beta chain) was carried out in a study of vaccination effects on CD4 cells after COVID-19. General study findings and limits: Common cold coronavirus cross-reactivity was shown by only 1 of 255 vaccine-induced clones in healthy vaccinees.

Profiled with immunoSEQ multiplex PCR; TCRdb holds only in-frame clones, not every one. The repertoire holds about 70,000 clones, with under 90% as singletons. The ViraFEST assay expanded antigen-specific CD4+ T cells with viral peptide pools before sequencing. Isolation of CD4+ T cells took place after 10 days of culture. Vaccine recipients lacked prior SARS-CoV-2 infection and had negative nucleocapsid antibodies. Culturing of some 1.8 million PBMC per well took place with approximately 9.3 IU/ml IL-2 and approximately 10 ug/ml peptides. Regarding this clone: Its antigen is still unknown.

The CDR3 extends over 14 amino acids. Trimming took off 7 bases at V and 0 bases at J, with 11 bases between the two ends. Germline V gene sequence: CDR1 SGHTA, CDR2 FQGNSA. The gene calls are TRBV7-2 and TRBJ2-3; D call uncertain. This material consisted of CD4+ T cells from PBMCs cultured with SARS-CoV-2 spike peptides, taken before COVID-19 vaccination. The sequence came from a human donor who received a COVID-19 vaccine. CDR3 DNA sequence: TGTGCCAGCACCGTTTACTCCAGCACAGATACGCAGTATTTT. Its translation: CASTVYSSTDTQYF.